This T cell receptor beta chain appears in the sequencing data of a study of Ad26.COV2.S vaccination and SARS-CoV-2 variants. Across the whole study: Vaccine-arm donor from the placebo-controlled COV1001 Ad26.COV2.S trial. In the study, Ad26.COV2.S was injected intramuscularly once, or twice 56 days apart.

Germline loops: CDR1 SEHNR, CDR2 FQNEAQ (reference sequence). V gave up 5 bases and J gave up 3 bases, with 7 bases separating them. The CDR3 consists of 12 residues. The sample's treatment: approximately 18 received Ad26.COV2.S at low or high dose, single or two shots; 5 received placebo; per-sample allocation not given. On day 63 after the first injection, vaccine and placebo recipients gave samples. What was given as vaccine was an Ad26 vector encoding Wuhan-strain SARS-CoV-2 spike. Using immunoSEQ multiplex PCR, the repertoire was profiled, and TCRdb retains in-frame clones only, with some absent. The sample includes some 320,000 clones, about 85% of them seen just once.

The receptor's source is a person between 18 and 60 years old who received the Ad26.COV2.S COVID-19 vaccine or a placebo. Sample: peripheral blood, taken in a trial of Ad26.COV2.S vaccine versus placebo. The chain is built from TRBV7-9 and TRBJ2-5; D is unclear. The CDR3 protein is CASSAQKETQYF. CDR3 DNA: TGTGCCAGCAGCGCCCAAAAAGAGACCCAGTACTTC. Based on the CDR3 plus reference TRBV7-9 and TRBJ2-5, the full variable domain is DTGVSQNPRHKITKRGQNVTFRCDPISEHNRLYWYRQTLGQGPEFLTYFQNEAQLEKSRLLSDRFSAERPKGSFSTLEIQRTEQGDSAMYLCASSAQKETQYFGPGTRLLVL.